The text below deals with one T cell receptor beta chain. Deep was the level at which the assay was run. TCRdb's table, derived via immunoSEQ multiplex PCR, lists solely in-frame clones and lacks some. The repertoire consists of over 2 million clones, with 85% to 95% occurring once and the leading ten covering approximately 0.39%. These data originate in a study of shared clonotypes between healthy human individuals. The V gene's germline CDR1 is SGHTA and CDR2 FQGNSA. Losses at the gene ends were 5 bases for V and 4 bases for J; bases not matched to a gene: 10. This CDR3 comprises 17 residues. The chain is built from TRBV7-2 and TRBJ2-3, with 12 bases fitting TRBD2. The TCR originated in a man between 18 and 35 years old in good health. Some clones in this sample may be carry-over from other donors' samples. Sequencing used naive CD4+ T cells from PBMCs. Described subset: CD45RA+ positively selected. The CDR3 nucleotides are TGTGCCAGCAGCCCCAGGCGGACTAGCGGGACCCCAGATACGCAGTATTTT. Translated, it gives CASSPRRTSGTPDTQYF.